Shown below are 20 T cell receptor beta chains from a single sample sequenced in a study of cytomegalovirus exposure and HLA in healthy donors. The PCR was carried out with 60 Vbeta primers and 13 Jbeta primers. TCRdb keeps only in-frame clones here, not all; method: immunoSEQ multiplex PCR. This table holds about 150,000 clones, 65% to 80% found once. Input material: PBMCs. All receptors derive from a woman aged 40 to 50 in good health and CMV-seronegative.

V and J are TRBV6-5 and TRBJ1-3, with D perhaps matching TRBD1 (5 bases). Trimming took off 6 bases at V and 4 bases at J, with 13 bases between the two ends. The CDR3 consists of 14 residues. Germline CDR1 MNHEY, CDR2 SVGAGI. CDR3 amino acids: CASSPAGPGNTIYF. CDR3 sequence (DNA): TGTGCCAGCAGCCCCGCGGGGCCCGGAAACACCATATATTTT.

V and J are TRBV6-1 and TRBJ1-4; a possible D gene is TRBD1 (5 bases). V was cut by 6 bases and J by 7 bases, with 15 bases left in between. Germline-derived CDR1 and CDR2 are MNHNS and SASEGT. The CDR3 contains 14 residues. The CDR3 sequence: CASSPSGGTEKLFF. DNA for the CDR3: TGTGCCAGCAGCCCCTCGGGGGGGACTGAAAAACTGTTTTTT.

In DNA form, the CDR3 reads TGTGCCATCAGTACCGCTAAGGACAGAGCCTACGAGCAGTACTTC. Translating gives CAISTAKDRAYEQYF. The chain uses TRBV10-3 and TRBJ2-7, with D tentatively TRBD1 (6 bases). This CDR3 is 15 amino acids long. The germline CDR1 and CDR2 sequences are ENHRY and SYGVKD. Trimming removed 5 bases at V and 2 bases at J, with 16 bases between.

The chain has TRBV4-1 and TRBJ2-5; 8 nucleotides match TRBD2. This CDR3 is 18 amino acids long. J gave up 5 bases and V 0 bases, and 14 bases lay outside the gene matches. CDR1 is MGHRA, CDR2 YSYEKL, per germline. CDR3: CASSQDFMGPGLVETQYF. For the CDR3, the DNA is TGCGCCAGCAGCCAAGATTTTATGGGCCCGGGACTAGTGGAGACCCAGTACTTC.

Only one count was recorded for this clone. The chain employs TRBV5-8 and TRBJ1-5; D perhaps matches TRBD1 (5 bases). V lost 7 bases and J 3 bases, leaving 11 bases between the germline ends. The CDR3 sequence is 13 residues long. Germline V lookup: CDR1 SGHTS, CDR2 YDEGEE. The CDR3 spells CASAGTSNQPQHF. The DNA for the CDR3 is TGTGCCAGCGCCGGGACTTCCAATCAGCCCCAGCATTTT.

The chain combines TRBV7-9 with TRBJ2-1; 8 nucleotides agree with TRBD2. The CDR3 is 18 amino acids. J lost 4 bases, V lost 5 bases, and 16 bases had no gene match. Per germline, CDR1 SEHNR and CDR2 FQNEAQ (reference sequence). CDR3 bases: TGTGCCAGCAGCGCAAGATGGGACTACCGGGGGGGTTACAATGAGCAGTTCTTC. Its translation: CASSARWDYRGGYNEQFF. Supplemented by reference TRBV7-9 and TRBJ2-1, the full variable domain reads DTGVSQNPRHKITKRGQNVTFRCDPISEHNRLYWYRQTLGQGPEFLTYFQNEAQLEKSRLLSDRFSAERPKGSFSTLEIQRTEQGDSAMYLCASSARWDYRGGYNEQFFGPGTRLTVL.

The gene calls are TRBV18 and TRBJ2-7; D is perhaps TRBD1 (7 bases). Germline loops: CDR1 KGHSH, CDR2 LQKENI. This CDR3 region has 16 residues. Trimming cost V 1 base and J 1 base, with 14 bases left between them. The CDR3 coding sequence is TGTGCCAGCTCACCACAACTGCAGGGGGGATCCTACGAGCAGTACTTC. Protein: CASSPQLQGGSYEQYF.

V and J are TRBV5-1 and TRBJ1-2; D is undetermined. V was cut by 2 bases and J by 7 bases, with 15 bases left in between. This CDR3 contains 14 residues. CDR1 and CDR2 (germline): SGHRS, YFSETQ. The CDR3 sequence: CASSLSGGVVGYTF. The CDR3 DNA reads as TGCGCCAGCAGCTTATCAGGCGGGGTGGTTGGCTACACCTTC.

This chain connects TRBV19 to TRBJ2-5, with D maybe TRBD1 (6 bases). This CDR3 region has 12 residues. Trimming took 8 bases from V and 6 from J, leaving 13 bases between them. Germline V gives CDR1 LNHDA, CDR2 SQIVND (reference sequence). DNA of the CDR3: TGTGCCAGTCGGGACCAGGGGCAGACCCAGTACTTC. It encodes CASRDQGQTQYF.

This clone was found many times. This chain links TRBV2 with TRBJ2-7; no clear D gene. The germline CDR1 and CDR2 sequences are SNHLY and FYNNEI. V was cut by 6 bases and J by 6 bases, with 18 bases left in between. This CDR3 spans 14 amino acids. The CDR3 loop is CASRDMGPLLEQYF. The CDR3 nucleotides read TGTGCCAGCAGAGATATGGGCCCCCTCCTCGAGCAGTACTTC.

The chain employs TRBV5-6 and TRBJ2-7; 10 bases line up with TRBD2. Germline-derived CDR1 and CDR2 are SGHDT and YYEEEE. This CDR3 is built from 16 residues. The J segment lost 3 bases and the V segment lost 0 bases, leaving 6 bases of the junction unmatched. The CDR3 protein is CASSLVSASGGYEQYF. CDR3 nucleotides: TGTGCCAGCAGCTTGGTTTCGGCTAGCGGGGGCTACGAGCAGTACTTC.

The V call is TRBV19, the J call TRBJ1-3; D uncertain. Germline V gene lookup returns CDR1 LNHDA and CDR2 SQIVND (reference sequence). Trimming took 0 bases from V and 0 from J, leaving 9 bases between them. The CDR3 length is 16 residues. The CDR3 loop reads CASSIDPGLSGNTIYF. CDR3 in DNA: TGTGCCAGTAGTATAGATCCTGGACTCTCTGGAAACACCATATATTTT.

The chain recombines TRBV5-6 with TRBJ2-7, with TRBD1 matching 11 bases. This CDR3 is 16 amino acids long. Trimming at V came to 0 bases and at J to 10 bases, leaving 12 bases not matched to a gene. Germline V CDR1 and CDR2: SGHDT, YYEEEE. The CDR3 sequence is CASSLALGQGASIQYF. Here the CDR3 DNA reads TGTGCCAGCAGCTTGGCCTTAGGACAGGGGGCGAGCATCCAGTACTTC.

This clone turned up a few times. In the same sample, other DNA sequences code for this CDR3. The CDR3 DNA is TGTGCCAGCAGTGAGGGCCGGGGGACAGATACGCAGTATTTT. Its protein is CASSEGRGTDTQYF. The V call is TRBV2, the J call TRBJ2-3; tentatively, D is TRBD2 (6 bases). Germline loops: CDR1 SNHLY, CDR2 FYNNEI. This CDR3 has 14 amino acids. Trimming removed 3 bases from V and 3 bases from J, with 10 bases in between.

The chain uses TRBV2 and TRBJ1-4; 7 positions match TRBD1. Germline V gene sequence: CDR1 SNHLY, CDR2 FYNNEI. Trimming at V came to 7 bases and at J to 7 bases, leaving 9 bases not matched to a gene. The CDR3 spans 14 residues. The CDR3 DNA reads as TGTGCCAGCAAGCTTCAGGGGGGAGGTGAAAAACTGTTTTTT. This gives the protein CASKLQGGGEKLFF.

The gene calls are TRBV5-4 and TRBJ1-1, with TRBD1 identical over 7 bases. The CDR3 is made up of 14 amino acids. Looked up from germline, CDR1 is SGHNT and CDR2 is YYREEE (reference sequence). V lost 5 bases and J lost 0; bases outside the gene matches: 4. CDR3 coding DNA: TGTGCCAGCAGGACCACAGGGGTGAACACTGAAGCTTTCTTT. This sequence encodes CASRTTGVNTEAFF.

The chain uses TRBV5-4 and TRBJ2-7; 8 nucleotides line up with TRBD2. The germline CDR1 and CDR2 sequences are SGHNT and YYREEE (reference sequence). The CDR3 is made up of 14 amino acids. The J segment lost 3 bases and the V segment lost 0 bases, leaving 2 bases of the junction unmatched. The CDR3 DNA follows: TGTGCCAGCAGCTTGGCGGGGGGGGTCTACGAGCAGTACTTC. Its translation: CASSLAGGVYEQYF. Full variable domain (rest looked up from reference TRBV5-4 and TRBJ2-7): ETGVTQSPTHLIKTRGQQVTLRCSSQSGHNTVSWYQQALGQGPQFIFQYYREEENGRGNFPPRFSGLQFPNYSSELNVNALELDDSALYLCASSLAGGVYEQYFGPGTRLTVT.

This clone was observed once. J is TRBJ1-5 and V is TRBV10-3, with D unresolved. Germline assignment: CDR1 ENHRY and CDR2 SYGVKD. This CDR3 has 13 amino acids. V lost 4 bases and J 3 bases, leaving 7 bases between the germline ends. The CDR3 DNA reads as TGTGCCATCAGTGGACAAAACAATCAGCCCCAGCATTTT. Amino acids: CAISGQNNQPQHF.

The V and J genes are TRBV2 and TRBJ2-1; 9 bases map to TRBD2. Losses at the gene ends were 7 bases for V and 6 bases for J; bases not matched to a gene: 7. Per germline, CDR1 SNHLY and CDR2 FYNNEI. The CDR3 has 14 amino acids. The CDR3 protein is CASTSGAGGNEQFF. The CDR3 region has the DNA TGTGCCAGCACCAGCGGAGCGGGGGGCAATGAGCAGTTCTTC.

This clone was counted between two and nine times. The chain carries TRBV11-3 and TRBJ1-2; D gene uncertain. The germline V gene has CDR1 SGHNT and CDR2 YENEEA. This CDR3 region has 17 residues. With 5 bases removed from V and 3 bases from J, the gap between germline ends came to 22 bases. This CDR3 reads CASSLTPSSGSYYGYTF. DNA for the CDR3: TGTGCCAGCAGCCTCACCCCTTCCTCCGGTAGTTACTATGGCTACACCTTC.